The rows below give T cell receptor beta chains drawn from one sample of a study of T cell responses to AZD1222 COVID-19 vaccine. The table came from immunoSEQ multiplex PCR; TCRdb's copy has only in-frame clones and leaves some out. In the table there are about 160,000 clones, more than 85% of which are singletons. The material sequenced was peripheral blood, taken on day 0 of AZD1222 vaccination. All receptors derive from an adult in good health. The CDR3 runs from the conserved cysteine through the conserved F or W. Fields, in order: clone size, D gene, J gene, V gene, CDR3 DNA, CDR3 protein. D genes are given only for firm matches. Some rows mark clone size as missing; the rest say once, few, many or name a class of expanded clone.

clone_size: NA
d_call: NA
j_call: TRBJ2-5
v_call: TRBV7-9
cdr3_nt: TGTGCCAGCAGCTCCAGCGGAAGGTACCAAGAGACCCAGTACTTC
cdr3_aa: CASSSSGRYQETQYF

clone_size: NA
d_call: NA
j_call: TRBJ1-1
v_call: TRBV5-1
cdr3_nt: TGCGCCAGCAGCTTCGGGGCGAACACTGAAGCTTTCTTT
cdr3_aa: CASSFGANTEAFF

clone_size: once
d_call: NA
j_call: TRBJ2-1
v_call: TRBV7-9
cdr3_nt: TGTGCCAGCAGCTCCCTTAATGATGAGCAGTTCTTC
cdr3_aa: CASSSLNDEQFF

clone_size: NA
d_call: NA
j_call: TRBJ2-7
v_call: TRBV7-2
cdr3_nt: TGTGCCAGCAGCAACAAGGCTGGACGGAGCTCCTACGAGCAGTACTTC
cdr3_aa: CASSNKAGRSSYEQYF

clone_size: NA
d_call: NA
j_call: TRBJ1-6
v_call: TRBV11-3
cdr3_nt: TGTGCCAGCAGCTTAGGGGCAGAAGATTCACCCCTCCACTTT
cdr3_aa: CASSLGAEDSPLHF

clone_size: NA
d_call: NA
j_call: TRBJ1-1
v_call: TRBV18
cdr3_nt: TGTGCCAGCTCACCCCTTAAGACAGGCCTGAACACTGAAGCTTTCTTT
cdr3_aa: CASSPLKTGLNTEAFF

clone_size: NA
d_call: NA
j_call: TRBJ2-1
v_call: TRBV4-1
cdr3_nt: TGCGCCAGCAGCCAAGAGGGCGGACCCTACAATGAGCAGTTCTTC
cdr3_aa: CASSQEGGPYNEQFF

clone_size: once
d_call: NA
j_call: TRBJ1-5
v_call: TRBV6-5
cdr3_nt: TGTGCCAGCAGCCAAGGACAGACTTATCAGCCCCAGCATTTT
cdr3_aa: CASSQGQTYQPQHF

clone_size: once
d_call: NA
j_call: TRBJ1-3
v_call: TRBV3-1/TRBV3-2
cdr3_nt: TGTGCCAGCAGCCTCGGACAGCCTTACTCTGGAAACACCATATATTTT
cdr3_aa: CASSLGQPYSGNTIYF

clone_size: NA
d_call: NA
j_call: TRBJ1-1
v_call: TRBV19
cdr3_nt: TGTGCCAGTTTCTTATCTGGTCTGGGGCTGAACACTGAAGCTTTCTTT
cdr3_aa: CASFLSGLGLNTEAFF

clone_size: NA
d_call: NA
j_call: TRBJ1-4
v_call: TRBV27
cdr3_nt: TGTGCCAGCAGTCCCCGGCCTGTGGGAAAACTGTTTTTT
cdr3_aa: CASSPRPVGKLFF

clone_size: NA
d_call: TRBD1
j_call: TRBJ1-2
v_call: TRBV19
cdr3_nt: TGTGCTACCCAGAGGGGACAGGGAATGGGTGGCTACACCTTC
cdr3_aa: CATQRGQGMGGYTF

clone_size: NA
d_call: NA
j_call: TRBJ2-5
v_call: TRBV25-1
cdr3_nt: TGTGCCAGCAGTGATTCGGTCAGGGCGCCGGAGACCCAGTACTTC
cdr3_aa: CASSDSVRAPETQYF

clone_size: NA
d_call: TRBD1
j_call: TRBJ2-1
v_call: TRBV28
cdr3_nt: TGTGCCAGCAGTGAACCGGGACAGGTAGAGCAGTTCTTC
cdr3_aa: CASSEPGQVEQFF

clone_size: NA
d_call: TRBD1
j_call: TRBJ1-2
v_call: TRBV24-1
cdr3_nt: TGTGCCACCTCCGGGACAGCCTCCTATGGCTACACCTTC
cdr3_aa: CATSGTASYGYTF

clone_size: NA
d_call: NA
j_call: TRBJ2-7
v_call: TRBV4-1
cdr3_nt: TGCGCCAGCAGCCCCGAGAGATCTCCTACCTACGAGCAGTACTTC
cdr3_aa: CASSPERSPTYEQYF

clone_size: NA
d_call: NA
j_call: TRBJ1-4
v_call: TRBV2
cdr3_nt: TGTGCCAGCAGTAAGCTGGGTGGGGGAAAACTGTTTTTT
cdr3_aa: CASSKLGGGKLFF

clone_size: NA
d_call: TRBD2
j_call: TRBJ2-1
v_call: TRBV7-3
cdr3_nt: TGTGCCAGCAGCTTTACCTTAGCGGGAGGGGGGCAGTTCTTC
cdr3_aa: CASSFTLAGGGQFF

clone_size: NA
d_call: NA
j_call: TRBJ2-1
v_call: TRBV2
cdr3_nt: TGTGCCAGCAGCCGCCTTCCAGCGAATGAGCAGTTCTTC
cdr3_aa: CASSRLPANEQFF

clone_size: NA
d_call: NA
j_call: TRBJ2-3
v_call: TRBV30
cdr3_nt: TGTGCCTGGACTCCAGCAGATACGCAGTATTTT
cdr3_aa: CAWTPADTQYF

clone_size: NA
d_call: TRBD2
j_call: TRBJ2-1
v_call: TRBV7-8
cdr3_nt: TGTGCCAGCAGCCCCCCCGGGACTAGCGTGTGGGAGCAGTTCTTC
cdr3_aa: CASSPPGTSVWEQFF

clone_size: NA
d_call: NA
j_call: TRBJ1-1
v_call: TRBV30
cdr3_nt: TGTGCCTGGACACCGGGGCCGCGGGGAGCTTTCTTT
cdr3_aa: CAWTPGPRGAFF

clone_size: NA
d_call: NA
j_call: TRBJ2-2
v_call: TRBV28
cdr3_nt: TGTGCCAGCAGTCAGCAGTTCGTGGGTTTCACCGGGGAGCTGTTTTTT
cdr3_aa: CASSQQFVGFTGELFF

clone_size: NA
d_call: TRBD1
j_call: TRBJ1-1
v_call: TRBV7-9
cdr3_nt: TGTGCCAGCACCGGGACAGACGGGAACACTGAAGCTTTCTTT
cdr3_aa: CASTGTDGNTEAFF

clone_size: NA
d_call: NA
j_call: TRBJ1-1
v_call: TRBV28
cdr3_nt: TGTGCCAGCAGTTTCGGTCGGCGGGCTTTCTTT
cdr3_aa: CASSFGRRAFF

clone_size: NA
d_call: NA
j_call: TRBJ2-4
v_call: TRBV6-5
cdr3_nt: TGTGCCAGCAGTTACTCAATACTAGCCAAAAACATTCAGTACTTC
cdr3_aa: CASSYSILAKNIQYF

clone_size: NA
d_call: TRBD2
j_call: TRBJ2-7
v_call: TRBV7-3
cdr3_nt: TGTGCCAGCAGCTTAACGATTAGCGGGGCAATCGCCTACGAGCAGTACTTC
cdr3_aa: CASSLTISGAIAYEQYF

clone_size: NA
d_call: TRBD1
j_call: TRBJ2-7
v_call: TRBV6-5
cdr3_nt: TGTGCCAGCAGAATGGGACAGGGGGCCTACGAGCAGTACTTC
cdr3_aa: CASRMGQGAYEQYF

clone_size: NA
d_call: NA
j_call: TRBJ2-1
v_call: TRBV7-2
cdr3_nt: TGTGCCAGCAGCTTAGCGGGGTCCTACAATGAGCAGTTCTTC
cdr3_aa: CASSLAGSYNEQFF

clone_size: NA
d_call: NA
j_call: TRBJ1-1
v_call: TRBV5-8
cdr3_nt: TGTGCCAGCAGCTGGAACAGGGTCTCTGAAGCTTTCTTT
cdr3_aa: CASSWNRVSEAFF

clone_size: NA
d_call: NA
j_call: TRBJ2-1
v_call: TRBV23-1
cdr3_nt: TGCGCCAGCAGTCATGCCTTGTACGAGCAGTTCTTC
cdr3_aa: CASSHALYEQFF